This TCR beta chain was found in a study of T cell repertoires in cytomegalovirus infection. TCRdb re-derived calls from the reads in MiXCR, one entry per CDR3 protein. The sample carries about a million distinct CDR3 sequences, roughly 30% recorded once. This clonotype was detected a few times. What it binds is unknown. The specimen comprised cultured CD8+ T cells from PBMCs, sampled from culture after CMV antigen stimulation. The TCR sequence derives from a human donor in good health (CMV status not recorded). Some clones in this sample may be carry-over from other donors' samples.

CDR3 in amino acids: CASSTTGKTEAFF. As DNA, the CDR3 is TGTGCCAGCAGTACTACAGGGAAAACTGAAGCTTTCTTT. The chain links TRBV6-1 to TRBJ1-1; tentative D call: TRBD1 (6 bases). The V end lost 5 bases, the J end lost 5 bases, and 12 bases lay between the germline ends. CDR1 and CDR2 from the germline V gene are MNHNS and SASEGT. The CDR3 covers 13 residues.